The clone carrying this TCR beta chain was picked up many times. The antigen remains unidentified. This sample stems from a study of T-cell reconstitution after alpha-beta-depleted transplantation in children. Study-wide findings and caveats: Several hundred expanded graft clones reportedly were the source of alpha-beta T cells about two months after transplant. A year post-transplant, T-cell counts and diversity derived mostly from newly produced T cells. The origin of high day-60 TCRbeta diversity in some patients lay in surviving recipient T cells and thymic progenitors.

The library targeted TCRbeta and was prepared with unique molecular identifiers. Each CDR3 protein gets one entry after TCRdb re-called the PCR reads with MiXCR. The sample contains about 300,000 distinct CDR3 sequences, about 9.5% of which appear only once. This receptor was identified in a boy under two years old with acute myeloid leukemia, due to receive a stem cell transplant. Material: PBMCs, obtained before TCRalphabeta/CD19-depleted stem cell transplant.

The CDR3 sequence: CASGFGGVEEETQYF. CDR3 DNA: TGTGCTAGTGGTTTCGGGGGCGTAGAAGAAGAGACCCAGTACTTC. V is TRBV12-5 and J is TRBJ2-5, with D perhaps being TRBD1 or TRBD2 (6 bases each). CDR3 size: 15 residues. The germline gives CDR1 LGHNT, CDR2 FRNRAP. Trimming took 3 bases from V and 3 from J, leaving 14 bases between them.